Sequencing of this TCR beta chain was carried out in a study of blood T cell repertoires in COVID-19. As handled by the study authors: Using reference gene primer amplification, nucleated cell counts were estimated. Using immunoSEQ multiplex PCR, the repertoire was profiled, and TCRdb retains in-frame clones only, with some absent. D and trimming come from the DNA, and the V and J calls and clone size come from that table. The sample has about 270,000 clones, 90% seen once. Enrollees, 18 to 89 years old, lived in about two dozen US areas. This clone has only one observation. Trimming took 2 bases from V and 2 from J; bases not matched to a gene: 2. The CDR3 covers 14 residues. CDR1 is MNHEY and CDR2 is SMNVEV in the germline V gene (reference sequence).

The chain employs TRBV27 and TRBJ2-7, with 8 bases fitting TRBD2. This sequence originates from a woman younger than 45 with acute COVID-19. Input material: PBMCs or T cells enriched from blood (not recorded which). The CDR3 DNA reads TGTGCCAGCAGTTTAGGCGGGAGGACCTACGAGCAGTACTTC. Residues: CASSLGGRTYEQYF.